This T cell receptor (beta chain) was identified in a study of cytomegalovirus exposure and HLA in healthy donors. Vbeta (60) and Jbeta (13) primers were used in the PCR. TCRdb's copy holds only in-frame clones and misses some; the assay was immunoSEQ multiplex PCR. The sample gives around 150,000 clones, 75% to 80% of which show up once; 4.5% to 6% is in the top ten. Germline-derived CDR1 and CDR2 are MNHNS and SASEGT. Losses at the gene ends were 4 bases for V and 3 bases for J; bases not matched to a gene: 4. The CDR3 runs 14 residues. The origin of this receptor is a woman aged 45-65 years in good health and CMV-seronegative. This chain links TRBV6-1 with TRBJ2-7; the match to TRBD1 covers 9 bases. Sequenced sample: PBMCs. The CDR3 DNA sequence: TGTGCCAGCAGTGTACGGGACAGGGTCTACGAGCAGTACTTC. Amino acids: CASSVRDRVYEQYF.